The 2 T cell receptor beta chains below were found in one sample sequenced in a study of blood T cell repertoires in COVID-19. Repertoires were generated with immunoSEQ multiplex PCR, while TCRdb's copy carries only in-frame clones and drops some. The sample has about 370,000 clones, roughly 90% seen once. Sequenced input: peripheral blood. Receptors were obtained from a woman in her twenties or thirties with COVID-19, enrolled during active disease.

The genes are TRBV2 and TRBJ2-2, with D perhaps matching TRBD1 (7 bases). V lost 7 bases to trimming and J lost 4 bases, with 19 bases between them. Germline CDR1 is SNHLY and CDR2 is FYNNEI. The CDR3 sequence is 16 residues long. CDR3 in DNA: TGTGCCAGCAAGGGGGGCGGGGCAGGGGGCACCGGGGAGCTGTTTTTT. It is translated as CASKGGGAGGTGELFF.

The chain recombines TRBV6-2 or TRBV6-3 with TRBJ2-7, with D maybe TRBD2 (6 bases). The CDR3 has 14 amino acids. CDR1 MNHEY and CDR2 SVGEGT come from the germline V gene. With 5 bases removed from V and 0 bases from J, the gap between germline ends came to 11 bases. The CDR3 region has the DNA TGTGCCAGCAGTCCCCTCGGGGGCTCCTACGAGCAGTACTTC. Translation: CASSPLGGSYEQYF.